This T cell receptor beta chain came from a study of regulatory T cells in long-lasting Graves disease. Libraries of TCR beta came from iRepertoire HTBI primers plus Arm-PCR of CDR3 regions. TCRdb re-called the multiplex PCR reads with MiXCR, one entry per CDR3 protein. Of 600,000 to 650,000 distinct CDR3 sequences in the sample, roughly 15% were seen once. Time point in this sample: newly diagnosed GD, antithyroid drugs for less than 3 months. Construction of the TCR library relied on RNA isolated from PBMCs. Broader study findings: New patients shared about 880 public clonotypes, fewer than the approximately 2,700 shared by persistent patients.

This clonotype was counted many times. Its specificity is unknown. V was pared by 2 bases and J by 7 bases, with 15 bases between. CDR1 is MNHEY and CDR2 is SVGAGI in the germline V gene. This CDR3 comprises 15 residues. The data also belong to a second study, concerning T cells in Graves' hyperthyroidism and ophthalmopathy. That source adds: Newly diagnosed hyperthyroidism patients aged 18 to 65 years had disease lasting under 2 months. Blood also held most thyroid clonotypes expanded beyond 0.001.

This rearrangement joins TRBV6-5 to TRBJ1-5; no reliable D call. Here the sequenced sample was peripheral blood mononuclear cells (PBMCs), taken at new diagnosis, from a patient treated with antithyroid drugs. This receptor was taken from a woman in her 30s with Graves disease. CDR3 loop: CASSYGPGSIQPQHF. CDR3 in DNA: TGTGCCAGCAGTTACGGGCCAGGCTCGATCCAGCCCCAGCATTTT.